This TCR beta chain emerged from a study of CD8 T cells in ankylosing spondylitis. Study-level findings and limits: Characteristic, it appeared, of ankylosing spondylitis blood was a TCR beta motif of roughly eight highly homologous variants. Reactive arthritis synovial fluid and blood previously showed some of these motif variants. Reportedly, disease-linked clones are significantly enriched in ankylosing spondylitis patients' matched synovial fluid.

This clonotype occurred many times. Its specificity is not known. Libraries for TCR beta were made by quantitative 5'-RACE with molecular barcodes. MiXCR, applied by TCRdb to the 5' RACE reads, yields one record per CDR3 protein. The sample records 250,000 to 400,000 distinct CDR3 sequences, 11% being singletons. The CDR3 is 15 residues long. V was pared by 5 bases and J by 2 bases, with 2 bases of the junction left unmatched. Germline assignment: CDR1 MNHEY and CDR2 SVGEGT. Sequencing was carried out using blood, either unsorted or a sorted T cell fraction (not recorded which). The chain links TRBV6-2 or TRBV6-3 to TRBJ2-2; 10 positions match TRBD2. The source of this sequence is a female donor with ankylosing spondylitis or in good health (not recorded which). The CDR3 DNA sequence: TGTGCCAGCAGTCGGACTAGCGGCAACACCGGGGAGCTGTTTTTT. Translating gives CASSRTSGNTGELFF.